This TCR beta chain comes out of a study of neurological immune-mediated disorders. Findings and limits, study-wide: Expansion of TCR clones was greatest in HTLV-1-associated myelopathy and smallest in multiple sclerosis, where it fell below that of healthy controls.

The sample's time point: longitudinal time-point 1 (baseline). A total of 2 million PBMCs stored at -80 degrees C provided the unsorted libraries. V was cut by 2 bases and J by 4 bases, with 12 bases left in between. The CDR3 is 15 amino acids. CDR1 is KGHSH, CDR2 LQKENI, per germline. The cDNA was synthesized by means of template-switch 5'RACE, which was carried out with 10-nucleotide random UMIs. Via MiXCR, TCRdb re-called the 5' RACE reads, giving one row per CDR3 protein. The table records roughly 61,000 distinct CDR3 sequences, about 10% of them present only once. This clonotype appeared many times. Its antigen is not identified.

The receptor's source is a male donor with HTLV-1-associated myelopathy (HAM/TSP). The sample consisted of PBMCs. V and J are TRBV18 and TRBJ1-3; TRBD1 is a possible D gene (5 bases). The CDR3 DNA is TGTGCCAGCTCACCAACGGGGCAGGCGGGAAACACCATATATTTT. Its translation is CASSPTGQAGNTIYF.